The 20 T cell receptor beta chains below all came from one sample that was sequenced in a study of early T cells in non-severe SARS-CoV-2 infection. TCRdb analysed the 5' RACE reads with MiXCR anew, one entry per CDR3 protein. Among some 67,000 distinct CDR3 sequences listed, about 13% were seen once. Source material: whole blood. The receptors originated from an adult who was a healthcare worker with PCR-confirmed SARS-CoV-2 infection or an uninfected control (not recorded which).

This clonotype has only a few counts. The chain joins TRBV12-3 or TRBV12-4 to TRBJ2-7, with TRBD1 matching over 7 bases. The CDR3 covers 13 residues. The V and J ends lost 3 bases and 6 bases, in that order; junction bases with no gene match: 5. DNA of the CDR3: TGTGCCAGCAGTTTCCAAGGGGGCTTCGAGCAGTACTTC. This encodes CASSFQGGFEQYF.

The chain uses TRBV29-1 and TRBJ1-2; no definite D call. CDR1 is SQVTM and CDR2 is ANQGSEA in the germline V gene. Trimming took off 4 bases at V and 10 bases at J, with 16 bases between the two ends. CDR3 length: 12 amino acids. The CDR3, as DNA: TGCAGCGTTGGTCAGTCTGCGGATTACTACACCTTC. It translates to CSVGQSADYYTF.

The CDR3 DNA reads TGTGCCAGCAGGGAGACAGGGGGGGACACTGAAGCTTTCTTT. The encoded protein is CASRETGGDTEAFF. The rearrangement links TRBV6-2 or TRBV6-3 to TRBJ1-1, with 9 bases that match TRBD1. Germline V gives CDR1 MNHEY, CDR2 SVGEGT. After removal of 6 bases from V and 3 bases from J, the junction contained 5 bases not matched to a gene. The CDR3 runs 14 residues.

This clonotype has ten or more counts. The J gene is TRBJ2-3, the V gene TRBV6-1; D is possibly TRBD1 or TRBD2 (6 bases each). The CDR3 spans 14 residues. The V gene lost 7 bases and the J gene lost 2 bases, with 13 bases spanning the gap. CDR1 is MNHNS, CDR2 SASEGT, per germline. This CDR3 is CASKERGPTDTQYF. CDR3 DNA sequence: TGTGCCAGCAAGGAACGGGGGCCCACAGATACGCAGTATTTT.

The chain has TRBV7-2 and TRBJ2-2; 10 nucleotides line up with TRBD2. J was trimmed by 0 bases and V by 4 bases; bases with no gene match: 5. This CDR3 contains 17 residues. The germline V gene encodes CDR1 SGHTA and CDR2 FQGNSA. Here the CDR3 DNA reads TGTGCCAGCAGCTCCCATGGACTAGCGGCGAACACCGGGGAGCTGTTTTTT. This codes for CASSSHGLAANTGELFF.

This clonotype occurred a few times. The chain combines TRBV2 with TRBJ2-3; 12 nucleotides match TRBD2. Germline V lookup: CDR1 SNHLY, CDR2 FYNNEI. After removal of 6 bases from V and 7 bases from J, the junction contained 14 bases not matched to a gene. This CDR3 is 17 amino acids long. This chain's CDR3 is CASRLTSGGPIGNTQYF. The CDR3 nucleotides are TGTGCCAGCAGGCTGACTAGCGGGGGACCAATCGGGAATACGCAGTATTTT.

This clonotype occurred many times. The chain is built from TRBV20-1 and TRBJ1-1, with D possibly being TRBD1 (5 bases). The CDR3 runs 12 residues. The V and J ends lost 5 bases and 3 bases respectively, with 10 bases between them. Germline CDR1 DFQATT, CDR2 SNEGSKA (reference sequence). CDR3 loop: CSAEGTDTEAFF. The CDR3 bases are TGCAGTGCTGAGGGGACGGACACTGAAGCTTTCTTT.

The V and J genes are TRBV7-9 and TRBJ1-5, with a possible D match to TRBD1 (5 bases). Germline CDR1 reads SEHNR; CDR2 reads FQNEAQ (reference sequence). The CDR3 has 14 amino acids. V shed 4 bases and J shed 4 bases, with 11 bases lying between them. The CDR3 coding sequence is TGTGCCAGCAGCTCGCGGGGCGAGAATCAGCCCCAGCATTTT. Its translation: CASSSRGENQPQHF.

Written as DNA, the CDR3 is TGTGCCAGCAGCTTATATCTGGGAAAGACCCAGTACTTC. It translates to CASSLYLGKTQYF. The V and J genes are TRBV7-8 and TRBJ2-5, with unresolved D. Germline CDR1 SGHVS, CDR2 FQNEAQ. Trimming shortened V by 2 bases and J by 6 bases, and 10 bases separated the two germline ends. The CDR3 consists of 13 residues.

This clonotype was recorded many times. The genes are TRBV2 and TRBJ2-3; the match to TRBD1 covers 8 bases. This CDR3 is built from 14 residues. Germline V gives CDR1 SNHLY, CDR2 FYNNEI. Trimming took 6 bases from V and 2 from J; bases not matched to a gene: 4. The CDR3 region is CASRRTGPTDTQYF. For the CDR3, the DNA is TGTGCCAGCAGGCGGACAGGGCCCACAGATACGCAGTATTTT.

The rearrangement joins TRBV28 to TRBJ1-4; unclear D gene. CDR3 length: 13 residues. Per germline, CDR1 MDHEN and CDR2 SYDVKM. Deletions cut 2 bases from V and 7 bases from J, with 8 bases between. CDR3 DNA sequence: TGTGCCAGCAGTTTAGAACAAATTGAAAAACTGTTTTTT. Translating gives CASSLEQIEKLFF. Based on the CDR3 plus reference TRBV28 and TRBJ1-4, the full variable domain is DVKVTQSSRYLVKRTGEKVFLECVQDMDHENMFWYRQDPGLGLRLIYFSYDVKMKEKGDIPEGYSVSREKKERFSLILESASTNQTSMYLCASSLEQIEKLFFGSGTQLSVL.

This clonotype was counted at least ten times. The J gene is TRBJ1-2, the V gene TRBV6-5; D remains ambiguous. Germline V gives CDR1 MNHEY, CDR2 SVGAGI. Trimming removed 8 bases at V and 4 bases at J, with 14 bases between. This CDR3 spans 13 amino acids. CDR3 region: CASAPSDSYGYTF. The CDR3, as DNA: TGTGCCAGCGCCCCGTCAGACTCCTATGGCTACACCTTC.

At least ten counts were recorded for this clonotype. The chain uses TRBV7-9 and TRBJ1-2; D is undetermined. The germline CDR1 and CDR2 sequences are SEHNR and FQNEAQ (reference sequence). This CDR3 spans 12 amino acids. V lost 1 base and J 4 bases, leaving 4 bases between the germline ends. The CDR3 spells CASSLDTYGYTF. CDR3 DNA: TGTGCCAGCAGCTTAGACACCTATGGCTACACCTTC.

In this sample, this clonotype turned up once. V is TRBV27 and J is TRBJ1-2; D gene ambiguous. Per germline, CDR1 MNHEY and CDR2 SMNVEV (reference sequence). The CDR3 runs to 13 residues. The V end lost 0 bases, the J end lost 8 bases, and 10 bases lay between the germline ends. CDR3 nucleotides: TGTGCCAGCAGTTTATCTGCCTCGAAAGGCTACACCTTC. Translation gives CASSLSASKGYTF.

The chain employs TRBV2 and TRBJ2-1; 9 bases match TRBD2. With V trimmed by 3 bases and J by 8 bases, 5 bases remained unmatched. CDR3 length equals 14 residues. CDR1 SNHLY and CDR2 FYNNEI come from the germline V gene. For the CDR3, the DNA is TGTGCCAGCAGTGATTTGGGACTAGCCGATGAGCAGTTCTTC. Amino acids: CASSDLGLADEQFF.

This clonotype was detected only a few times. The chain recombines TRBV20-1 with TRBJ2-1; 7 positions match TRBD2. Germline CDR1 DFQATT, CDR2 SNEGSKA (reference sequence). V dropped 2 bases and J dropped 6; count of bases not matched to a gene: 4. The CDR3 has 13 residues. CDR3 sequence: CSARLAALNEQFF. In nucleotides, the CDR3 is TGCAGTGCTAGACTAGCGGCCCTCAATGAGCAGTTCTTC.

This clonotype was counted only a few times. The V gene is TRBV28, the J gene TRBJ2-4, with 8 bases lining up with TRBD1. The length of the CDR3 is 16 residues. The germline gives CDR1 MDHEN, CDR2 SYDVKM. Trimming took 6 bases from V and 7 from J; bases not matched to a gene: 14. The CDR3 DNA sequence: TGTGCCAGCAGCAGAAAAATTGGGACAGGACGTAACATTCAGTACTTC. Amino acids: CASSRKIGTGRNIQYF.

Many counts were recorded for this clonotype. This chain connects TRBV20-1 to TRBJ2-3; 10 nucleotides align to TRBD2. Germline CDR1 reads DFQATT; CDR2 reads SNEGSKA (reference sequence). This CDR3 contains 13 residues. CDR3 loop: CSYSGGRPDTQYF. The CDR3 bases are TGCAGCTATAGCGGGGGGCGACCAGATACGCAGTATTTT.

The chain recombines TRBV4-1 with TRBJ2-1; D unresolved. The germline V gene encodes CDR1 MGHRA and CDR2 YSYEKL. CDR3 length: 14 residues. Trimming took off 1 base at V and 4 bases at J, with 8 bases between the two ends. The CDR3 nucleotides read TGCGCCAGCAGCCAAGGTTCTCGATACAATGAGCAGTTCTTC. This codes for CASSQGSRYNEQFF.

The chain employs TRBV30 and TRBJ2-7; maybe TRBD2 (6 bases). Germline CDR1 is GTSNPN and CDR2 is SVGIG (reference sequence). This CDR3 contains 13 residues. V lost 2 bases, J lost 4 bases, and 12 bases lay in between. In DNA form, the CDR3 reads TGTGCCTGGAGTCCATCTGGGAGGTACGAGCAGTACTTC. This codes for CAWSPSGRYEQYF. Filled out from reference TRBV30 and TRBJ2-7, the complete variable domain reads SQTIHQWPATLVQPVGSPLSLECTVEGTSNPNLYWYRQAAGRGLQLLFYSVGIGQISSEVPQNLSASRPQDRQFILSSKKLLLSDSGFYLCAWSPSGRYEQYFGPGTRLTVT.